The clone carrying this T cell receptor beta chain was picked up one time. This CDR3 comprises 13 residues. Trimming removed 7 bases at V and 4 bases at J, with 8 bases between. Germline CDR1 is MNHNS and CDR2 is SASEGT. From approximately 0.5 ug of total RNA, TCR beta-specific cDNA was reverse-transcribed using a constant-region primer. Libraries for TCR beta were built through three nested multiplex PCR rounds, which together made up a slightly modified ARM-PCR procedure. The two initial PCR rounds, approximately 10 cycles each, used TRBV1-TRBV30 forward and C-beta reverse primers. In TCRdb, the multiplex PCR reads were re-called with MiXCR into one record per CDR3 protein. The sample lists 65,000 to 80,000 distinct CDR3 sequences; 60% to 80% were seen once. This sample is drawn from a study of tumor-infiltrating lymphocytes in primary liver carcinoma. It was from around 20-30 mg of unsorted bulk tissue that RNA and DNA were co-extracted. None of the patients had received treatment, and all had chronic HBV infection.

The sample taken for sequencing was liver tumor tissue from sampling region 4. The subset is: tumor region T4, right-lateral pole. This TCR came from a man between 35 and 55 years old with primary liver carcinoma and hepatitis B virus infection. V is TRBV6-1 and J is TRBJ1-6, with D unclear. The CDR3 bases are TGTGCCAGCATCGAGGAATATAATTCACCCCTCCACTTT. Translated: CASIEEYNSPLHF.